The 16 T cell receptor beta chains in this list originate from one sample, sequenced in a study of PD-1 blockade in classical Hodgkin lymphoma. Described time point: cycle 4 day 1 (C4D1), after more than five weeks of nivolumab. Relapses following autologous stem cell transplantation were seen in all patients, with brentuximab vedotin exposure varying. Purified CD4+ T cells were obtained from thawed PBMCs through magnetic negative selection. Data came from immunoSEQ multiplex PCR; TCRdb stores just in-frame clones and leaves some out. The data show tens of thousands of clones, around 86% seen once. This sample comprised CD4+ T cells from blood, obtained before the fourth cycle of nivolumab. All receptors come from a human donor with classical Hodgkin lymphoma.

This clone was seen only a few times. The chain employs TRBV2 and TRBJ1-6; 7 nucleotides match TRBD1. V was pared by 8 bases and J by 0 bases, with 4 bases of the junction left unmatched. Germline V lookup: CDR1 SNHLY, CDR2 FYNNEI. CDR3 length equals 15 residues. CDR3 sequence: CASGGQSSYNSPLHF. The DNA for the CDR3 is TGTGCCAGCGGGGGACAGAGCTCCTATAATTCACCCCTCCACTTT. Based on the CDR3 plus reference TRBV2 and TRBJ1-6, the full variable domain is EPEVTQTPSHQVTQMGQEVILRCVPISNHLYFYWYRQILGQKVEFLVSFYNNEISEKSEIFDDQFSVERPDGSNFTLKIRSTKLEDSAMYFCASGGQSSYNSPLHFGNGTRLTVT.

A single count supports this clone. At one boundary the junction diverges from the germline segment, which might be a read error. This rearrangement joins TRBV13 to TRBJ1-4; D remains unclear. The CDR3 length is 19 residues. Per germline, CDR1 PRHDT and CDR2 FYEKMQ (reference sequence). This CDR3 is CASTLAGRPDYATNEKLFF. In nucleotides, the CDR3 is TGTGCCAGCACCTTAGCCGGGAGGCCAGACTATGCAACTAATGAAAAACTGTTTTTT.

This chain links TRBV7-2 with TRBJ1-3; 7 bases are shared with TRBD1. V shed 5 bases, J shed 0 bases, and the junction held 10 bases outside the gene matches. The CDR3 extends over 17 amino acids. Germline CDR1 is SGHTA and CDR2 is FQGNSA. CDR3 protein: CASSTRQGILSGNTIYF. The DNA of the CDR3 is TGTGCCAGCAGCACCCGACAGGGTATCCTCTCTGGAAACACCATATATTTT. Based on the CDR3 plus reference TRBV7-2 and TRBJ1-3, the full variable domain is GAGVSQSPSNKVTEKGKDVELRCDPISGHTALYWYRQSLGQGLEFLIYFQGNSAPDKSGLPSDRFSAERTGGSVSTLTIQRTQQEDSAVYLCASSTRQGILSGNTIYFGEGSWLTVV.

The genes are TRBV6-1 and TRBJ2-1, with D perhaps TRBD2 (6 bases). This CDR3 region has 15 residues. In germline, CDR1 is MNHNS, CDR2 SASEGT. The ends were cut back, 5 bases at V and 4 bases at J, with 15 bases in the middle. The CDR3 region is CASSKRLDLYNEQFF. CDR3 nucleotides: TGTGCCAGCAGTAAACGACTAGATCTGTACAATGAGCAGTTCTTC.

The chain recombines TRBV6-1 with TRBJ1-1, with a possible D match to TRBD1 (6 bases). The length of the CDR3 is 15 residues. The germline CDR1 and CDR2 sequences are MNHNS and SASEGT. Trimming pared 6 bases from V and 4 bases from J, leaving 18 bases between. CDR3: CASRPGGGGSTEAFF. The CDR3 coding sequence is TGTGCCAGCAGACCCGGGGGGGGCGGGAGCACTGAAGCTTTCTTT.

This rearrangement joins TRBV18 to TRBJ1-1; 9 bases match TRBD1. CDR3 size: 14 residues. V lost 3 bases to trimming and J lost 11 bases; unmatched junction nucleotides: 10. Germline V gives CDR1 KGHSH, CDR2 LQKENI. Here the CDR3 reads CASSPGTGSHQAFF. The CDR3 DNA reads as TGTGCCAGCTCACCCGGGACAGGGAGCCATCAGGCTTTCTTT.

The rearrangement links TRBV6-4 to TRBJ2-5, with 10 bases aligning to TRBD1. The DNA end is more similar to TRBJ2-7, so the J call may be wrong. CDR1 is MRHNA, CDR2 SNTAGT, per germline. The CDR3 covers 13 residues. In DNA, the CDR3 is TGTGCCAGCAGTAGGGACAGGGGCGACGAGCAGTACTTC. Translation: CASSRDRGDEQYF.

The chain uses TRBV7-9 and TRBJ1-2; D is uncertain. V was trimmed by 1 base and J by 4 bases, leaving 4 bases between them. Germline CDR1 SEHNR, CDR2 FQNEAQ (reference sequence). The CDR3 has 12 amino acids. The CDR3 sequence: CASSLGGYGYTF. The CDR3 coding sequence is TGTGCCAGCAGCTTAGGGGGCTATGGCTACACCTTC.

CDR3 sequence reads: CASSGVGHNGQPQHF. The CDR3 region has the DNA TGTGCCAGCAGTGGGGTGGGACACAATGGGCAGCCCCAGCATTTT. The chain couples TRBV6-1 to TRBJ1-5; a possible D gene is TRBD1 (6 bases). Germline V lookup: CDR1 MNHNS, CDR2 SASEGT. The V gene lost 4 bases and the J gene lost 7 bases, with 17 bases spanning the gap. The CDR3 sequence is 15 residues long.

This chain uses TRBV9 with TRBJ1-4; possible D gene TRBD1, 6 bases. Trimming stripped 5 bases from V and 7 bases from J, with 21 bases between. This CDR3 is built from 16 residues. From germline, CDR1 is SGDLS and CDR2 YYNGEE. DNA for the CDR3: TGTGCCAGCAGTCCAGGTTCGGGAGGGGGGCCTGAAAAACTGTTTTTT. Translated: CASSPGSGGGPEKLFF.

J is TRBJ1-5 and V is TRBV6-1, with D unclear. The CDR3 has 13 amino acids. V lost 6 bases, J lost 4 bases, and 10 bases lay in between. Germline V gene lookup returns CDR1 MNHNS and CDR2 SASEGT. This CDR3 is CASRSVRNQPQHF. For the CDR3, the DNA is TGTGCCAGCAGGAGTGTCAGAAATCAGCCCCAGCATTTT.

The chain combines TRBV7-2 with TRBJ1-6; no clear D. In germline, CDR1 is SGHTA, CDR2 FQGNSA. Deletions cut 5 bases from V and 1 base from J, with 12 bases between. The CDR3 loop spans 16 amino acids. CDR3 region: CASSTVGVSYNSPLHF. CDR3 in DNA: TGTGCCAGCAGCACGGTTGGGGTATCCTATAATTCACCCCTCCACTTT.

This clone has more than one count but fewer than ten. The chain employs TRBV6-5 and TRBJ1-2; TRBD1 is a possible D gene (6 bases). The CDR3 is 16 amino acids. Germline V gene data show CDR1 as MNHEY and CDR2 as SVGAGI. V was trimmed by 2 bases and J by 7 bases, leaving 20 bases between them. CDR3 coding DNA: TGTGCCAGCAGTTACGTCCCCAGGGGACACCTCCTTGGCTACACCTTC. This codes for CASSYVPRGHLLGYTF.

The rearrangement joins TRBV19 to TRBJ1-5; possible D gene TRBD1, 5 bases. CDR1 LNHDA and CDR2 SQIVND come from the germline V gene (reference sequence). This CDR3 has 20 amino acids. Trimming left V 8 bases short and J 5 bases short, with 34 bases between. In DNA form, the CDR3 reads TGTGCCAGTCGACTCAGTGGGGCCAGGGTAAGGGGCACAACGGATCAGCCCCAGCATTTT. This encodes CASRLSGARVRGTTDQPQHF.

This chain links TRBV7-2 with TRBJ1-5; D may be TRBD1 (6 bases). Germline CDR1 and CDR2: SGHTA and FQGNSA. CDR3 size: 14 residues. V gave up 5 bases and J gave up 0 bases, with 8 bases separating them. The CDR3 bases are TGTGCCAGCAGCCCAGGGGATAGCAATCAGCCCCAGCATTTT. Translation: CASSPGDSNQPQHF. The variable domain in full, with the rest retrieved from reference TRBV7-2 and TRBJ1-5, is GAGVSQSPSNKVTEKGKDVELRCDPISGHTALYWYRQSLGQGLEFLIYFQGNSAPDKSGLPSDRFSAERTGGSVSTLTIQRTQQEDSAVYLCASSPGDSNQPQHFGDGTRLSIL.

V gene TRBV28 combines with J gene TRBJ2-7, with TRBD1 identical over 10 bases. V was clipped by 2 bases and J by 6 bases; unmatched bases: 7. This CDR3 spans 15 amino acids. Germline CDR1 and CDR2: MDHEN and SYDVKM. Here the CDR3 reads CASSLGGTGDVEQYF. The CDR3 region has the DNA TGTGCCAGCAGTTTAGGGGGGACAGGGGACGTCGAGCAGTACTTC.